These 19 T cell receptor beta chains were all obtained from the same sample, sequenced in a study of cytomegalovirus exposure and HLA in healthy donors. Use of 60 Vbeta and 13 Jbeta primers characterized the PCR. TCRdb's copy holds only in-frame clones and misses some; the assay was immunoSEQ multiplex PCR. The data contain around 170,000 clones, roughly 80% of them singletons. The material sequenced was PBMCs. All receptors come from a man aged 50 or older in good health and CMV-seropositive.

This chain joins TRBV6-1 and TRBJ2-7; D uncertain. Germline CDR1 reads MNHNS; CDR2 reads SASEGT. The CDR3 contains 14 residues. Deletions cut 0 bases from V and 2 bases from J, with 8 bases between. The CDR3 sequence: CASSEAYGPYEQYF. In nucleotides, the CDR3 is TGTGCCAGCAGTGAAGCCTATGGGCCCTACGAGCAGTACTTC.

This chain links TRBV25-1 with TRBJ1-1, with D possibly TRBD1 on 6 matching bases. Germline CDR1 and CDR2: MGHDK and SYGVNS. The CDR3 runs to 15 residues. V shed 4 bases and J shed 1 base, with 13 bases lying between them. The CDR3 DNA is TGTGCCAGCAGTGGAGACAGGTATCCGAACACTGAAGCTTTCTTT. Protein: CASSGDRYPNTEAFF.

The rearrangement uses TRBV30 and TRBJ1-2, with TRBD1 matching over 11 bases. The CDR3 loop spans 13 amino acids. Germline V CDR1 and CDR2: GTSNPN, SVGIG (reference sequence). With V trimmed by 3 bases and J by 5 bases, 2 bases remained unmatched. The CDR3 sequence: CAWRGQGVYGYTF. CDR3 in DNA: TGTGCCTGGAGGGGACAGGGGGTTTATGGCTACACCTTC.

This clone was recorded a few times. The chain carries TRBV19 and TRBJ1-2; TRBD1 matches at 7 bases. V lost 4 bases and J lost 14; bases outside the gene matches: 16. Germline V lookup: CDR1 LNHDA, CDR2 SQIVND (reference sequence). There are 14 residues in the CDR3. The CDR3 DNA sequence: TGTGCCAGTAGTAGTTCTGGGACAGCCACCTCGTATACCTTC. Protein product: CASSSSGTATSYTF.

This chain links TRBV6-5 with TRBJ1-1; 8 bases agree with TRBD1. The CDR3 consists of 13 residues. CDR1 and CDR2 from the germline V gene are MNHEY and SVGAGI. The trim removed 2 bases at V and 11 bases at J, leaving 7 bases unmatched. CDR3 DNA sequence: TGTGCCAGCAGTTACAAGCGGGACAGGATCGCTTTCTTT. Translating gives CASSYKRDRIAFF.

The chain links TRBV2 to TRBJ2-3, with 9 bases matching TRBD1. The V gene end was trimmed by 5 bases and the J gene end by 5 bases; junction bases not matched to a gene: 8. Germline V lookup: CDR1 SNHLY, CDR2 FYNNEI. The CDR3 is 15 residues long. Here the CDR3 reads CASSPGPDRGDTQYF. DNA for the CDR3: TGTGCCAGCAGTCCCGGTCCGGACAGGGGAGATACGCAGTATTTT.

The chain is built from TRBV4-1 and TRBJ2-3, with 7 bases aligning to TRBD1. This CDR3 has 16 amino acids. Germline-derived CDR1 and CDR2 are MGHRA and YSYEKL. J was trimmed by 0 bases and V by 6 bases; bases with no gene match: 9. This CDR3 is CASSPTGETSTDTQYF. DNA of the CDR3: TGCGCCAGCAGTCCAACAGGGGAAACTAGCACAGATACGCAGTATTTT.

The chain employs TRBV5-4 and TRBJ1-2; 7 nucleotides align to TRBD1. There are 17 residues in the CDR3. The junction had 19 bases not matched to a gene; V was cut back by 3 bases and J by 8 bases. Germline V gives CDR1 SGHNT, CDR2 YYREEE (reference sequence). In nucleotides, the CDR3 is TGTGCCAGCAGCTCACAACGGGCAGGGGGAAAGGGTTGGGGCTACACCTTC. Amino acids: CASSSQRAGGKGWGYTF.

V gene TRBV14 combines with J gene TRBJ2-1; tentatively, D is TRBD2 (6 bases). The CDR3 contains 13 residues. Germline V gives CDR1 SGHDN, CDR2 FVKESK. V was cut by 4 bases and J by 4 bases, with 8 bases left in between. The CDR3 sequence: CASSRLDYNEQFF. For the CDR3, the DNA is TGTGCCAGCAGCCGACTAGATTACAATGAGCAGTTCTTC.

The chain has TRBV4-2 and TRBJ2-3, with D hard to call. The CDR3 loop spans 13 amino acids. V lost 4 bases to trimming and J lost 1 base, with 6 bases between them. From germline, CDR1 is LGHNA and CDR2 YNFKEQ. CDR3 DNA sequence: TGTGCCAGCAGCCTCCTTGGCACAGATACGCAGTATTTT. It codes for CASSLLGTDTQYF.

This rearrangement joins TRBV7-9 to TRBJ1-4; TRBD1 matches at 10 bases. CDR3 size: 14 residues. V lost 3 bases to trimming and J lost 7 bases; unmatched junction nucleotides: 2. Germline V gene data show CDR1 as SEHNR and CDR2 as FQNEAQ (reference sequence). The CDR3 DNA follows: TGTGCCAGCAGCTTGGACAGGGGGAGTGAAAAACTGTTTTTT. This gives the protein CASSLDRGSEKLFF.

The rearrangement uses TRBV5-1 and TRBJ1-3; the D gene is possibly TRBD1 (6 bases). This CDR3 spans 14 amino acids. With 4 bases removed from V and 2 bases from J, the gap between germline ends came to 10 bases. Per germline, CDR1 SGHRS and CDR2 YFSETQ. The CDR3 protein is CASSHGQTGNTIYF. CDR3 nucleotide sequence: TGCGCCAGCAGCCACGGACAGACTGGAAACACCATATATTTT.

The V and J genes are TRBV21-1 and TRBJ2-2; the D call in the table, TRBD2, was not verified against the DNA. TRBV21-1 represents a pseudogene. The CDR3 spans 15 residues. This CDR3 is CVRWQGLAETGELFF. CDR3 nucleotides: TGTGTCAGATGGCAGGGACTAGCGGAAACCGGGGAGCTGTTTTTT.

This clone was detected a few times. The chain has TRBV7-9 and TRBJ2-1, with 10 bases matching TRBD1. V shed 5 bases and J 7 bases; nucleotides not matched to a gene: 8. Germline CDR1 is SEHNR and CDR2 is FQNEAQ (reference sequence). This CDR3 spans 15 amino acids. CDR3 in DNA: TGTGCCAGCAGCACCTCCGGACAGGGGGGAAATGAGCAGTTCTTC. Its translation: CASSTSGQGGNEQFF.

This chain joins TRBV25-1 and TRBJ2-1, with TRBD2 identical over 8 bases. The ends lost 3 bases at V and 4 bases at J; junction bases unmatched: 8. Germline lookup yields CDR1 MGHDK and CDR2 SYGVNS. The CDR3 extends over 16 amino acids. The CDR3 DNA follows: TGTGCCAGCAGTGACCATTCAGCGGGGGTTTACAATGAGCAGTTCTTC. Protein product: CASSDHSAGVYNEQFF.

In this sample, this clone turned up a few times. V is TRBV7-3 and J is TRBJ1-1; TRBD1 might be the D (5 bases). CDR1 and CDR2 from the germline V gene are SGHTA and FQGTGA. The CDR3 sequence is 14 residues long. The V end was cut by 4 bases, the J end by 3 bases, with 12 bases between. CDR3 region: CASSSGGGDTEAFF. The CDR3 DNA follows: TGTGCCAGCAGCTCGGGTGGGGGGGACACTGAAGCTTTCTTT.

This clone appeared once. The chain employs TRBV6-1 and TRBJ1-6; D perhaps matches TRBD1 (6 bases). This CDR3 has 15 residues. Trimming removed 0 bases from V and 7 bases from J, with 10 bases in between. Germline CDR1 reads MNHNS; CDR2 reads SASEGT. Here the CDR3 DNA reads TGTGCCAGCAGTGAAGCGTCAGGGGTAAATTCACCCCTCCACTTT. Its translation: CASSEASGVNSPLHF.

The V and J genes are TRBV5-6 and TRBJ1-2; D gene uncertain. Germline V gene data show CDR1 as SGHDT and CDR2 as YYEEEE. V lost 0 bases, J lost 8 bases, and 8 bases lay in between. The CDR3 contains 12 residues. CDR3 loop: CASSLGQSGYTF. The CDR3 DNA sequence: TGTGCCAGCAGCTTGGGACAATCGGGCTACACCTTC.

For this clone: The sample has other DNA sequences that encode this CDR3 too. The chain joins TRBV11-2 to TRBJ2-4, with D possibly TRBD1 on 6 matching bases. Per germline, CDR1 SGHAT and CDR2 FQNNGV. V was clipped by 4 bases and J by 5 bases, with 12 bases between them. This CDR3 has 14 residues. CDR3 DNA sequence: TGTGCCAGCAGCTCTAGCCCAGGGGAAAACATTCAGTACTTC. Amino acids: CASSSSPGENIQYF.